What follows are 16 T cell receptor beta chains derived from one specimen sequenced in a study of T cell responses to AZD1222 COVID-19 vaccine. TCRdb's table, derived via immunoSEQ multiplex PCR, lists solely in-frame clones and lacks some. This table has around 140,000 clones, 85% to 90% appearing once. The sample consisted of peripheral blood, taken 28 days after the second AZD1222 dose. Receptors originate from an adult who received the AZD1222 COVID-19 vaccine.

The chain recombines TRBV5-6 with TRBJ1-2, with D unclear. Trimming removed 0 bases from V and 7 bases from J, with 10 bases in between. The CDR3 has 13 amino acids. The germline V gene has CDR1 SGHDT and CDR2 YYEEEE. CDR3 loop: CASSLGRWGGYTF. In DNA, the CDR3 is TGTGCCAGCAGCTTGGGCAGGTGGGGTGGCTACACCTTC.

In nucleotides, the CDR3 is TGTGCCAGCAGCTTAATGGGGCAGGGGGTTTCCGGGGAGCTGTTTTTT. Amino acids: CASSLMGQGVSGELFF. The chain combines TRBV7-2 with TRBJ2-2; 7 bases are shared with TRBD1. The V and J ends lost 2 bases and 6 bases, in that order; junction bases with no gene match: 9. The CDR3 runs to 16 residues. In germline, CDR1 is SGHTA, CDR2 FQGNSA. The full variable domain, completed using reference TRBV7-2 and TRBJ2-2, is GAGVSQSPSNKVTEKGKDVELRCDPISGHTALYWYRQSLGQGLEFLIYFQGNSAPDKSGLPSDRFSAERTGGSVSTLTIQRTQQEDSAVYLCASSLMGQGVSGELFFGEGSRLTVL.

This chain joins TRBV7-9 and TRBJ2-7, with 13 bases identical to TRBD2. Germline values: CDR1 SEHNR, CDR2 FQNEAQ (reference sequence). V was pared by 1 base and J by 4 bases, with 7 bases of the junction left unmatched. This CDR3 contains 17 residues. The CDR3: CASSLGGTSGAPYEQYV. For the CDR3, the DNA is TGTGCCAGCAGCTTAGGAGGGACTAGCGGGGCCCCTTACGAGCAGTACGTC.

The rearrangement links TRBV19 to TRBJ2-3, with D possibly TRBD1 on 5 matching bases. CDR3 length: 12 residues. Deletions cut 3 bases from V and 10 bases from J, with 11 bases between. Looked up from germline, CDR1 is LNHDA and CDR2 is SQIVND (reference sequence). CDR3: CASSIDQGSQYF. The CDR3 bases are TGTGCCAGTAGTATCGACCAGGGTTCGCAGTATTTT.

V usage is TRBV5-1 and J usage is TRBJ2-1; D unresolved. CDR1 and CDR2 (germline): SGHRS, YFSETQ. The CDR3 length is 13 residues. The germline V and J ends were trimmed by 2 bases and 8 bases, with 11 bases remaining between them. The CDR3, as DNA: TGCGCCAGCAGCTTCCAAGATTTGGATGAGCAGTTCTTC. Amino acid sequence: CASSFQDLDEQFF.

The chain has TRBV28 and TRBJ2-4; TRBD2 aligns across 8 bases. The germline CDR1 and CDR2 sequences are MDHEN and SYDVKM. Unmatched junction bases numbered 5, after V lost 6 bases and J lost 1 base. CDR3 length: 15 residues. DNA of the CDR3: TGTGCCAGCAGCGACGGGGGGGTCGCCAAAAACATTCAGTACTTC. Translated: CASSDGGVAKNIQYF.

The rearrangement uses TRBV28 and TRBJ1-5; D is unresolved. Trimming removed 5 bases at V and 16 bases at J, with 21 bases between. Germline CDR1 and CDR2: MDHEN and SYDVKM. This CDR3 is 13 amino acids long. The CDR3 loop is CASSPLGRRRLHF. DNA for the CDR3: TGTGCCAGCAGTCCTCTCGGACGGAGGCGCCTCCATTTT.

There are a few counts of this clone. The chain combines TRBV12-5 with TRBJ2-1; the match to TRBD2 covers 10 bases. The CDR3 runs 14 residues. Germline CDR1 and CDR2: LGHNT and FRNRAP. V shed 5 bases, J shed 8 bases, and the junction held 6 bases outside the gene matches. DNA for the CDR3: TGTGCTAGTGGTATAGCGGGGGGTGGGCATGAGCAGTTCTTC. It codes for CASGIAGGGHEQFF.

In nucleotides, the CDR3 is TGTGCCAGCAGCTTGGCCGGGGGGTGGAGCTATGGCTACACCTTC. Translating gives CASSLAGGWSYGYTF. The chain couples TRBV5-5 to TRBJ1-2, with a possible D match to TRBD1 (5 bases). Trimming removed 0 bases at V and 4 bases at J, with 13 bases between. This CDR3 comprises 15 residues. From germline, CDR1 is SGHKS and CDR2 YYEKEE (reference sequence).

The chain joins TRBV6-2 or TRBV6-3 to TRBJ1-1, with TRBD1 as a possible D gene (6 bases). Between the trimmed V and J ends, which lost 0 bases and 4 bases, there was a span of 9 bases. This CDR3 has 14 residues. Germline CDR1 and CDR2: MNHEY and SVGEGT. The CDR3 reads CASSYSPRGTEAFF. The DNA for the CDR3 is TGTGCCAGCAGTTACTCGCCCAGGGGCACTGAAGCTTTCTTT.

The chain carries TRBV20-1 and TRBJ1-2, with D tentatively TRBD1 (6 bases). The CDR3 consists of 13 residues. V was cut by 3 bases and J by 6 bases, with 14 bases left in between. Germline CDR1 reads DFQATT; CDR2 reads SNEGSKA (reference sequence). The CDR3 sequence: CSASQGQSHGYTF. In DNA, the CDR3 is TGCAGTGCTAGTCAGGGGCAATCTCATGGCTACACCTTC.

The rearrangement uses TRBV18 and TRBJ1-2; possible D gene TRBD1, 6 bases. The V gene lost 3 bases and the J gene lost 7 bases, with 15 bases spanning the gap. This CDR3 contains 14 residues. Germline V gene sequence: CDR1 KGHSH, CDR2 LQKENI. The CDR3 DNA reads TGTGCCAGCTCACCTATAGACAGGTTACGTGGCTACACCTTC. Its translation is CASSPIDRLRGYTF.

The chain links TRBV20-1 to TRBJ1-5; no reliable D call. The V and J ends lost 3 bases and 3 bases respectively, with 9 bases between them. There are 13 residues in the CDR3. Germline lookup yields CDR1 DFQATT and CDR2 SNEGSKA (reference sequence). The chain's CDR3 is CSASGGVNQPQHF. CDR3 coding DNA: TGCAGTGCTAGTGGCGGGGTCAATCAGCCCCAGCATTTT.

J is TRBJ2-7 and V is TRBV28; 11 positions agree with TRBD2. Germline V gene lookup returns CDR1 MDHEN and CDR2 SYDVKM. V was clipped by 3 bases and J by 1 base; unmatched bases: 5. The length of the CDR3 is 16 residues. The DNA of the CDR3 is TGTGCCAGCAGTTTGGCCGGGACTAGCGGTTCCTACGAGCAGTACTTC. Its protein is CASSLAGTSGSYEQYF.

V and J are TRBV3-1 (or the pseudogene TRBV3-2) and TRBJ1-3; D unclear. Trimming removed 2 bases from V and 1 base from J, with 6 bases in between. The length of the CDR3 is 14 residues. Germline-derived CDR1 and CDR2 are LGHDT and YNNKEL (reference sequence). The CDR3 nucleotides read TGTGCCAGCAGCCAACAGATGTCTGGAAACACCATATATTTT. Translated, it gives CASSQQMSGNTIYF.

A few counts support this clone. This chain uses TRBV2 with TRBJ2-3; TRBD1 matches 7 bases. Germline values: CDR1 SNHLY, CDR2 FYNNEI. This CDR3 is built from 16 residues. Germline trimming cut 6 bases from V and 2 bases from J; bases unmatched to any gene: 11. The CDR3 coding sequence is TGTGCCAGCAGAGACCGGTGGGACAGTTCCACAGATACGCAGTATTTT. This gives the protein CASRDRWDSSTDTQYF.